The rows below give T cell receptor beta chains drawn from one sample of a study of cytomegalovirus exposure and HLA in healthy donors. Profiled with immunoSEQ multiplex PCR; TCRdb holds only in-frame clones, not every one. The table shows about 160,000 clones, with under 80% occurring only once. Input material: PBMCs. These receptors originate from a man aged 35-49 years in good health and CMV-seronegative. CDR3s leave out the opening cysteine and the closing phenylalanine or tryptophan.

v_call | cdr3_aa
TRBV29-1 | SVASPNTGELF
TRBV6-5 | ASRSQGATNEKLF
TRBV25-1 | ASLSTGGQETQY
TRBV7-8 | ASSLDGRDYNEQF
TRBV28 | ASSPDIGQSLAAF
TRBV6-5 | ASSYSGTGWTDTQY
TRBV5-1 | ASSPERGTGTEAF
TRBV30 | AWSESPGYEQY
TRBV6-5 | ASSRDGNQPQH
TRBV9 | ASSEGGQRYEQY
TRBV9 | ASSVHGNTEAF
TRBV4-1 | ASSQVLRGWGVDTQY
TRBV19 | ASSMEGLPHEAF
TRBV6-1 | ASTPPERASYEQY
TRBV18 | ASSPGAWRGDEQY
TRBV18 | ASSRRDSFTDTQY
TRBV7-6 | ASRSTTSYEQY
TRBV7-9 | ASSPYWGIQGAANTEAF
TRBV5-1 | ASSLDGGRGYT
TRBV6-6 | ASSGQGNTEAF
TRBV2 | ASSVSLASGGANEQY
TRBV4-3 | ASSQDTGGPAEQY
TRBV19 | ASSTRSPFYEQY
TRBV6-4 | ASSEGASGANVLT
TRBV2 | ATGTSGYEQY